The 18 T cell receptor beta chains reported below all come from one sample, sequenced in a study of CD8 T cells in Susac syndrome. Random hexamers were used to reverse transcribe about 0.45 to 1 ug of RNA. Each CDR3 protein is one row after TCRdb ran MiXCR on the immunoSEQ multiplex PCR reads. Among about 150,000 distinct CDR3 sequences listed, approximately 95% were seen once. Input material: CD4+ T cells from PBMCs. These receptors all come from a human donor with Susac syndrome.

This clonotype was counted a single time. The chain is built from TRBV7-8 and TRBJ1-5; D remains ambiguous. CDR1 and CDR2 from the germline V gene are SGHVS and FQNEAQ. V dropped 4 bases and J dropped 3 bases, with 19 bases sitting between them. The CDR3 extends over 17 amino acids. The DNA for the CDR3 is TGTGCCAGCAGCTCCCAATCGGCGGGCGGTAACAATCAGCCCCAGCATTTT. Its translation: CASSSQSAGGNNQPQHF.

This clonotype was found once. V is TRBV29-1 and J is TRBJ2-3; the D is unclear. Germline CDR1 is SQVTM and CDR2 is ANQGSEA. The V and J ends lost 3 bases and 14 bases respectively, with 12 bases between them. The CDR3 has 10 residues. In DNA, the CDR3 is TGCAGCGTTGATGGCCCGACCAGGTATTTT. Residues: CSVDGPTRYF.

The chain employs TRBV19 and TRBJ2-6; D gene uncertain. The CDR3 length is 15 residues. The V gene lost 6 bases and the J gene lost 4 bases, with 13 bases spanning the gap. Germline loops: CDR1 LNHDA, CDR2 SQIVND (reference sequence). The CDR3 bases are TGTGCCAGTAGATCCGGGCGTTCCGGGGCCAACGTCCTGACTTTC. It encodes CASRSGRSGANVLTF. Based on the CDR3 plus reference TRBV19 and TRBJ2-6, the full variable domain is DGGITQSPKYLFRKEGQNVTLSCEQNLNHDAMYWYRQDPGQGLRLIYYSQIVNDFQKGDIAEGYSVSREKKESFPLTVTSAQKNPTAFYLCASRSGRSGANVLTFGAGSRLTVL.

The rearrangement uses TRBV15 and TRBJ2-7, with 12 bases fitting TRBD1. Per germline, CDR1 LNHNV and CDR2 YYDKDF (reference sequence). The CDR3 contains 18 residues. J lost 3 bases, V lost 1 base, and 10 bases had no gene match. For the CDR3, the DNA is TGTGCCACCAGCAGAGGTGGGACCGGGACAGGGGGCTTCTACGAGCAGTACTTC. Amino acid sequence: CATSRGGTGTGGFYEQYF.

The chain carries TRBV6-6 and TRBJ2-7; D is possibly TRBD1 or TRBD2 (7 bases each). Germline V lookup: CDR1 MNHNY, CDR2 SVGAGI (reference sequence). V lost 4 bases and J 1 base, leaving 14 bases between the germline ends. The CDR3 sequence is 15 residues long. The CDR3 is CASSSRQGGSYEQYF. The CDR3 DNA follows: TGTGCCAGCAGTTCCCGACAGGGAGGGTCCTACGAGCAGTACTTC.

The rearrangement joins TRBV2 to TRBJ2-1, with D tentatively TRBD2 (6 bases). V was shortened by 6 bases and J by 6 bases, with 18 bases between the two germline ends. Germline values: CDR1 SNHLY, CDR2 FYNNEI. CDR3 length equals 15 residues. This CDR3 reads CASSGDSSLGNEQFF. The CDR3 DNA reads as TGTGCCAGCAGCGGGGACTCGTCCCTTGGCAATGAGCAGTTCTTC.

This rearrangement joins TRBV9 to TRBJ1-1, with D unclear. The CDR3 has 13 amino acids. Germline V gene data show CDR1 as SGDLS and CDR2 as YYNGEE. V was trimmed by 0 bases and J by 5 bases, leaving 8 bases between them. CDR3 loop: CASSVGGRTEAFF. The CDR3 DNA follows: TGTGCCAGCAGCGTAGGGGGTAGGACTGAAGCTTTCTTT.

Here the CDR3 reads CASSKQVWTGELFF. The CDR3 region has the DNA TGTGCCAGCAGTAAACAGGTGTGGACCGGGGAGCTGTTTTTT. This sequence joins TRBV27 and TRBJ2-2; perhaps TRBD1 as D (5 bases). Germline-derived CDR1 and CDR2 are MNHEY and SMNVEV (reference sequence). V was shortened by 5 bases and J by 5 bases, with 12 bases between the two germline ends. This CDR3 has 14 amino acids.

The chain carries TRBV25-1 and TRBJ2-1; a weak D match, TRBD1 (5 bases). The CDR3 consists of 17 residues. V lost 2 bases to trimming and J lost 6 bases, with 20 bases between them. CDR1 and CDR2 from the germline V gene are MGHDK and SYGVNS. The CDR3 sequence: CASSEVLGQGNPNEQFF. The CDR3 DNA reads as TGTGCCAGCAGTGAAGTCCTTGGTCAGGGCAACCCCAATGAGCAGTTCTTC.

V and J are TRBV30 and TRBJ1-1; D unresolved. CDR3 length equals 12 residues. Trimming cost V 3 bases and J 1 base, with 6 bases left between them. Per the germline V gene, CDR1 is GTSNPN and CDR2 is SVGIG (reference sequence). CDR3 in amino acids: CAWRTANTEAFF. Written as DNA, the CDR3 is TGTGCCTGGAGGACTGCGAACACTGAAGCTTTCTTT. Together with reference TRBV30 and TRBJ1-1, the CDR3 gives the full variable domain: SQTIHQWPATLVQPVGSPLSLECTVEGTSNPNLYWYRQAAGRGLQLLFYSVGIGQISSEVPQNLSASRPQDRQFILSSKKLLLSDSGFYLCAWRTANTEAFFGQGTRLTVV.

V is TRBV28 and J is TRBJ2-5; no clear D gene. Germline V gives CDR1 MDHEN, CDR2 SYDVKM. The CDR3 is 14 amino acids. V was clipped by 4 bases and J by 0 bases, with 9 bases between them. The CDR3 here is CASSSPGDQETQYF. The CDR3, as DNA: TGTGCCAGCAGTTCCCCTGGAGACCAAGAGACCCAGTACTTC.

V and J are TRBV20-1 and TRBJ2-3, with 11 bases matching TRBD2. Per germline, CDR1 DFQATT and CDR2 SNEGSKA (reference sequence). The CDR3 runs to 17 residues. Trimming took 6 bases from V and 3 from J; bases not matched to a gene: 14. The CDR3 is CSARPQPGLAVTDTQYF. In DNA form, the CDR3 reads TGCAGTGCAAGACCACAGCCGGGACTAGCGGTTACAGATACGCAGTATTTT.

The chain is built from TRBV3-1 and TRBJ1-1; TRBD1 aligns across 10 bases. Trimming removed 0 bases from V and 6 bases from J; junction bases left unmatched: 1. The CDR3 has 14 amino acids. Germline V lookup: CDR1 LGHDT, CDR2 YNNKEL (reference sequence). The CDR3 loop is CASSQDDRGPEAFF. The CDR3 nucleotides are TGTGCCAGCAGCCAAGATGACAGGGGGCCTGAAGCTTTCTTT.

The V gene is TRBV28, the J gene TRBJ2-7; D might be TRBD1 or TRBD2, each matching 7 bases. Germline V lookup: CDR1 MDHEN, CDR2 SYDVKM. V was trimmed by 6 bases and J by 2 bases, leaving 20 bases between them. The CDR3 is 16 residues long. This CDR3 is CASRPPVTGRAYEQYF. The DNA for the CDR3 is TGTGCCAGCAGACCCCCCGTGACAGGGAGGGCCTACGAGCAGTACTTC.

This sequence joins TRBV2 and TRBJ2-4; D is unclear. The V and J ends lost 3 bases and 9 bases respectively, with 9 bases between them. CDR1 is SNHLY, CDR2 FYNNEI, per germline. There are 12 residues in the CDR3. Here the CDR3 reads CASSEMDVIQYF. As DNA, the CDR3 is TGTGCCAGCAGTGAGATGGACGTCATTCAGTACTTC.

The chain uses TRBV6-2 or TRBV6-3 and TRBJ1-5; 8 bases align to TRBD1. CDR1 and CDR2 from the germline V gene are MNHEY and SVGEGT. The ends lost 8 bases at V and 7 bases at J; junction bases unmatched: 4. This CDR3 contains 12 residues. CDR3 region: CASEDRAQPQHF. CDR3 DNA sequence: TGTGCCAGCGAGGACAGGGCCCAGCCCCAGCATTTT.

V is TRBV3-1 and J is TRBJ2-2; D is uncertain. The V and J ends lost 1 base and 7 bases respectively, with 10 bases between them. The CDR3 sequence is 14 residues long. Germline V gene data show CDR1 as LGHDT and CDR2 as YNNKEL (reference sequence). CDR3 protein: CASSQGTGRGELFF. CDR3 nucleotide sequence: TGTGCCAGCAGCCAAGGGACCGGGCGCGGGGAGCTGTTTTTT. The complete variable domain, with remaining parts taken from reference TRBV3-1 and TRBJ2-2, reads DTAVSQTPKYLVTQMGNDKSIKCEQNLGHDTMYWYKQDSKKFLKIMFSYNNKELIINETVPNRFSPKSPDKAHLNLHINSLELGDSAVYFCASSQGTGRGELFFGEGSRLTVL.

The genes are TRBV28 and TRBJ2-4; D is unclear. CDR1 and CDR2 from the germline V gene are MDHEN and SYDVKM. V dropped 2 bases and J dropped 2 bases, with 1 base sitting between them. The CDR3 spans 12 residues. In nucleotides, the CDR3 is TGTGCCAGCAGTTTACCCAAAAACATTCAGTACTTC. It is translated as CASSLPKNIQYF.